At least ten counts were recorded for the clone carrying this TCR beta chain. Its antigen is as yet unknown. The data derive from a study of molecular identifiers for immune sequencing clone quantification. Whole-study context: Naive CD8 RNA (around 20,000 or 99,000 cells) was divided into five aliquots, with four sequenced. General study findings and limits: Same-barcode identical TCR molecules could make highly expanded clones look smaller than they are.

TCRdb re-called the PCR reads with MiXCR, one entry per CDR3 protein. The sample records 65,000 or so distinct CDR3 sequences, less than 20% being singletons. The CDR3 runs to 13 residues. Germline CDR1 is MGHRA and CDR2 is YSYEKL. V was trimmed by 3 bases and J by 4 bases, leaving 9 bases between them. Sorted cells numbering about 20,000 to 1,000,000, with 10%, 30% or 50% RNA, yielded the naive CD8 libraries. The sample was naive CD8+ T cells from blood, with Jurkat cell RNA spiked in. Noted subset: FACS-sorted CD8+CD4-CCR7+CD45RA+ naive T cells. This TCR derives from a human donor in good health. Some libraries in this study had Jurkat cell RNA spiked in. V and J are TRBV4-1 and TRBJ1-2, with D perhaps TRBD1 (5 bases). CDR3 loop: CASSQGGAYGYTF. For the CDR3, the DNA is TGCGCCAGCAGCCAGGGAGGGGCCTATGGCTACACCTTC.